This TCR beta chain was observed in a study of OX40 agonist ivuxolimab in advanced cancers. Excluded were patients having autoimmune disease history or systemic immunosuppression. Data came from immunoSEQ multiplex PCR; TCRdb stores just in-frame clones and leaves some out. Among tens of thousands of clones listed, roughly four fifths were seen once. Germline V lookup: CDR1 SGDLS, CDR2 YYNGEE. The CDR3 is 15 amino acids. With 3 bases removed from V and 8 bases from J, the gap between germline ends came to 18 bases. The sequencing used CD4+ or CD8+ T cells sorted from blood, collected in a trial of the OX40 agonist ivuxolimab. The gene calls are TRBV9 and TRBJ2-1; D is unresolved. The origin of this receptor is an adult with an advanced solid tumor such as melanoma, head and neck, liver or kidney cancer. The CDR3 DNA reads as TGTGCCAGCAGCGCCCGTATGAGCCCTACCGATGAGCAGTTCTTC. Residues: CASSARMSPTDEQFF.